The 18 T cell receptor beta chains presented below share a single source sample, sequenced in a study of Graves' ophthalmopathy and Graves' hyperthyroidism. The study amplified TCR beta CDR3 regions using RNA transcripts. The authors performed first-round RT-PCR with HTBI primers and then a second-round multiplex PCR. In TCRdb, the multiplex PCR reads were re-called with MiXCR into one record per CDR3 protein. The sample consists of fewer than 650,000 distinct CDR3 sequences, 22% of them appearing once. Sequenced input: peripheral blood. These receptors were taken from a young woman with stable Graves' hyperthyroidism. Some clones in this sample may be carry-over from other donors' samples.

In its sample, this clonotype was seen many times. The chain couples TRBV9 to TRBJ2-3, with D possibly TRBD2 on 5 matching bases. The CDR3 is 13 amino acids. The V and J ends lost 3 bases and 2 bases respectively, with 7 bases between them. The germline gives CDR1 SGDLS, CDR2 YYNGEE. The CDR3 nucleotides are TGTGCCAGCAGCGCCCGGGACACAGATACGCAGTATTTT. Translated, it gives CASSARDTDTQYF.

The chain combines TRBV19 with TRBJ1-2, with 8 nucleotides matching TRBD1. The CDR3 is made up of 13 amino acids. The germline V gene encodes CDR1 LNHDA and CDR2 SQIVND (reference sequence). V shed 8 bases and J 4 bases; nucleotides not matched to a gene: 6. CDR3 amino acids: CASGQGFSYGYTF. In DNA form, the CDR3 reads TGTGCCAGTGGACAGGGTTTTTCCTATGGCTACACCTTC.

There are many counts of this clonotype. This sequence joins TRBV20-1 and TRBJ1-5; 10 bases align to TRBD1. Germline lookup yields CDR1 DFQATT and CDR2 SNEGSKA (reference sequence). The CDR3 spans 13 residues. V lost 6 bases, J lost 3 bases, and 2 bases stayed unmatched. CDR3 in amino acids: CSAGTGANQPQHF. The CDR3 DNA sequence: TGCAGTGCGGGGACAGGGGCCAATCAGCCCCAGCATTTT.

CDR3 region: CAISEGGSRAEQYF. The CDR3 coding sequence is TGTGCCATCAGTGAGGGCGGGAGCCGGGCCGAGCAGTACTTC. The chain recombines TRBV10-3 with TRBJ2-7; 7 bases fit TRBD2. The CDR3 consists of 14 residues. V lost 2 bases, J lost 6 bases, and 7 bases stayed unmatched. The germline gives CDR1 ENHRY, CDR2 SYGVKD.

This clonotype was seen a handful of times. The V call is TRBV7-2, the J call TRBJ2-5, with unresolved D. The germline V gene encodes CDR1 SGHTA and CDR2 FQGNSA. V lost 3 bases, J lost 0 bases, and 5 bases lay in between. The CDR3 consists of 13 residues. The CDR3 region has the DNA TGTGCCAGCAGCTTTTCGGACCAAGAGACCCAGTACTTC. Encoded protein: CASSFSDQETQYF.

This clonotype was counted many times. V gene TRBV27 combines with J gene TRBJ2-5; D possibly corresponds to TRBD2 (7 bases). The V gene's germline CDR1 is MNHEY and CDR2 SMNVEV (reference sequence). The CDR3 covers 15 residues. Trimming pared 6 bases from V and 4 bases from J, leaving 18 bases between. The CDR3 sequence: CASRRGGALRETQYF. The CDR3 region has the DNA TGTGCCAGCAGGAGGGGGGGCGCTTTAAGAGAGACCCAGTACTTC.

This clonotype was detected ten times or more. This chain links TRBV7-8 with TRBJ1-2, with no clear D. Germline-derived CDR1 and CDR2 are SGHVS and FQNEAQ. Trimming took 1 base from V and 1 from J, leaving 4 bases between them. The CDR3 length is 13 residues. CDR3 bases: TGTGCCAGCAGCTTAGAAAATAACTATGGCTACACCTTC. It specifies CASSLENNYGYTF.

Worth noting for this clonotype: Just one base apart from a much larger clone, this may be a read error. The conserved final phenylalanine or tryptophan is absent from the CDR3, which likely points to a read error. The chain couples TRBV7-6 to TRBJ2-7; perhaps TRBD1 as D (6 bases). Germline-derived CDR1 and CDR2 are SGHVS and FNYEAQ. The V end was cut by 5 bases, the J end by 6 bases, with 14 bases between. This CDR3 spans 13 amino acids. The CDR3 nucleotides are TGTGCCAGCAGCCCCAGGGGTACAGGCGAGCAGTACCTC. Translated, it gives CASSPRGTGEQYL.

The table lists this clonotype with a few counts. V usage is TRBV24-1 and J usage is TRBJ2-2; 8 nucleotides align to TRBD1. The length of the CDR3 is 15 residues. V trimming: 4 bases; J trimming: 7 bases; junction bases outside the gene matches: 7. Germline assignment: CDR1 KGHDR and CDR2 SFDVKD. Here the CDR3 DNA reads TGTGCCACCAGTGACTGGACAGGGTCGGGCGGGGAGCTGTTTTTT. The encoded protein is CATSDWTGSGGELFF.

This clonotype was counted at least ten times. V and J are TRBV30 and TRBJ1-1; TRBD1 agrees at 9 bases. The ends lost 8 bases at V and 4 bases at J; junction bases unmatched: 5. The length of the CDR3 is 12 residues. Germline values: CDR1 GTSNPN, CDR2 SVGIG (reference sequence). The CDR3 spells CATGQGGTEAFF. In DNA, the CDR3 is TGTGCCACGGGACAGGGAGGCACTGAAGCTTTCTTT.

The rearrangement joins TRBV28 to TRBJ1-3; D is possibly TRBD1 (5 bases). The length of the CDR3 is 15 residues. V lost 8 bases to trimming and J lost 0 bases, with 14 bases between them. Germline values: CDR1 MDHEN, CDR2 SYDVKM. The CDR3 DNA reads TGTGCCAGCGGTGCGTCCAGGGTCTCTGGAAACACCATATATTTT. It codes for CASGASRVSGNTIYF.

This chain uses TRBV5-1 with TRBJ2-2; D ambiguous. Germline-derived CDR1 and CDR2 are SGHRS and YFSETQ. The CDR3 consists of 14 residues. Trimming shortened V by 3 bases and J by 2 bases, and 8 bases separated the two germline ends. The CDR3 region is CASSYLTNTGELFF. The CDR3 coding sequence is TGCGCCAGCAGCTACCTGACCAACACCGGGGAGCTGTTTTTT.

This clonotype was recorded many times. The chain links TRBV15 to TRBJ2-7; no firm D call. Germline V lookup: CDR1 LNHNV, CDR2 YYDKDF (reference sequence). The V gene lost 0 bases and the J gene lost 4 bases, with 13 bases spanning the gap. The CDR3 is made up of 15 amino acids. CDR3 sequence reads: CATSRDSRAGYEQYF. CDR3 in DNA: TGTGCCACCAGCAGAGATAGCCGGGCTGGATACGAGCAGTACTTC.

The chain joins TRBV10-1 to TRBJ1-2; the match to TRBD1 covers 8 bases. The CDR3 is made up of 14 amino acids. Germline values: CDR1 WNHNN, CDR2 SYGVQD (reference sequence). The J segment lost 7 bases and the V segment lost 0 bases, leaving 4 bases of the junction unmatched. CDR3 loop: CASSESTGEGGYTF. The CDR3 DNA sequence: TGCGCCAGCAGTGAGTCGACAGGGGAGGGTGGCTACACCTTC.

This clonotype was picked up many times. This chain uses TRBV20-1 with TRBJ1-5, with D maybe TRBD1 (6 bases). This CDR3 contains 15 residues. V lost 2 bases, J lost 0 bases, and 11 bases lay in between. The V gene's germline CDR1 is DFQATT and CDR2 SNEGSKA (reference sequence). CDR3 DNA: TGCAGTGCTAGAAAAGGGGGAAATAGCAATCAGCCCCAGCATTTT. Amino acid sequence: CSARKGGNSNQPQHF.

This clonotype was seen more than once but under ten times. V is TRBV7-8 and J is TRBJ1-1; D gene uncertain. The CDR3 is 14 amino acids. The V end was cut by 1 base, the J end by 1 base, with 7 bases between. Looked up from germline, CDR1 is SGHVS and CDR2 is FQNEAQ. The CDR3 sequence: CASSLETSNTEAFF. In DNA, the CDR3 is TGTGCCAGCAGCTTAGAGACATCGAACACTGAAGCTTTCTTT.

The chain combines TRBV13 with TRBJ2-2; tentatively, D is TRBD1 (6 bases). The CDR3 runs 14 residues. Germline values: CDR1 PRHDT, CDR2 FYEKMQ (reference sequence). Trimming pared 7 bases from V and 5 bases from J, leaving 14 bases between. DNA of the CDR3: TGTGCCAGCACCCCGGACAGAGGAACCGGGGAGCTGTTTTTT. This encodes CASTPDRGTGELFF.

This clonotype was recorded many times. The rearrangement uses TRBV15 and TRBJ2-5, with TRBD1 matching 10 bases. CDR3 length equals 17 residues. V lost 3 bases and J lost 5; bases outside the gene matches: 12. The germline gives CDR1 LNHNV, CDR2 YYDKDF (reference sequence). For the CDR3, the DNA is TGTGCCACCAGCAGCCACCGACCGACAGGGGGCTTGGAGACCCAGTACTTC. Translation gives CATSSHRPTGGLETQYF.